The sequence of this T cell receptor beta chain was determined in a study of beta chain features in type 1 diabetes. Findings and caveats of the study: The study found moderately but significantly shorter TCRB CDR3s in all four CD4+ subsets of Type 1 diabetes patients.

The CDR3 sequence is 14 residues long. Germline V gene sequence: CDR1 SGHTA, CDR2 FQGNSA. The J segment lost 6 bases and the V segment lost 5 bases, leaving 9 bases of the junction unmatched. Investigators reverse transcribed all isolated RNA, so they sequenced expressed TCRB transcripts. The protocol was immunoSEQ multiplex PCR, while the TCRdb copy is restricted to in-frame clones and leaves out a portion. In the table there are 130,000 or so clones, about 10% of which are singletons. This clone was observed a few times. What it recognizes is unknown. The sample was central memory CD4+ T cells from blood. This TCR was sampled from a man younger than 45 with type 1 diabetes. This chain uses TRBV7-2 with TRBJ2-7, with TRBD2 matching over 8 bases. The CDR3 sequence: CASSRGGLTGEQYF. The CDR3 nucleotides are TGTGCCAGCAGCCGCGGGGGGTTGACCGGCGAGCAGTACTTC. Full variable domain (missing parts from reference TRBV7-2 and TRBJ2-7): GAGVSQSPSNKVTEKGKDVELRCDPISGHTALYWYRQSLGQGLEFLIYFQGNSAPDKSGLPSDRFSAERTGGSVSTLTIQRTQQEDSAVYLCASSRGGLTGEQYFGPGTRLTVT.